The 13 T cell receptor beta chains in this list originate from one sample, sequenced in a study of OX40 agonist ivuxolimab in advanced cancers. Sequencing used immunoSEQ multiplex PCR; TCRdb keeps in-frame clones, though not all of them. The table has 20,000 to 25,000 clones, around 80% seen once. Sequenced here: CD4+ or CD8+ T cells sorted from blood, sampled in a trial of the OX40 agonist ivuxolimab. The source is an adult with an advanced solid tumor such as melanoma, head and neck, liver or kidney cancer.

This clone occurred a few times. CDR3 loop: CASSPPPGPISNQPQHF. The CDR3 nucleotides read TGTGCCAGCAGCCCACCTCCTGGACCGATTAGCAATCAGCCCCAGCATTTT. The chain carries TRBV28 and TRBJ1-5; D unresolved. Trimming left V 6 bases short and J 0 bases short, with 18 bases between. Germline V gene data show CDR1 as MDHEN and CDR2 as SYDVKM. The CDR3 loop spans 17 amino acids.

The J gene is TRBJ2-2, the V gene TRBV18; 10 nucleotides agree with TRBD2. The length of the CDR3 is 18 residues. The V and J ends lost 0 bases and 7 bases, in that order; junction bases with no gene match: 11. CDR1 and CDR2 (germline): KGHSH, LQKENI. CDR3 nucleotides: TGTGCCAGCTCACCACCGGTATCTAGCGGGAGTTTTGGCGGGGAGCTGTTTTTT. This codes for CASSPPVSSGSFGGELFF. Supplemented by reference TRBV18 and TRBJ2-2, the full variable domain reads NAGVMQNPRHLVRRRGQEARLRCSPMKGHSHVYWYRQLPEEGLKFMVYLQKENIIDESGMPKERFSAEFPKEGPSILRIQQVVRGDSAAYFCASSPPVSSGSFGGELFFGEGSRLTVL.

The chain recombines TRBV6-6 with TRBJ2-1; maybe TRBD1 (5 bases). Germline V gives CDR1 MNHNY, CDR2 SVGAGI (reference sequence). The length of the CDR3 is 13 residues. Between the trimmed V and J ends, which lost 7 bases and 6 bases, there was a span of 13 bases. The CDR3 DNA reads TGTGCCAGCAACGGCTTCCAGGGCAATGAGCAGTTCTTC. This translates into CASNGFQGNEQFF.

The genes are TRBV5-1 and TRBJ1-1; the match to TRBD1 covers 7 bases. The CDR3 loop spans 14 amino acids. V gave up 4 bases and J gave up 0 bases; unmatched junction bases: 3. Germline V lookup: CDR1 SGHRS, CDR2 YFSETQ. Written as DNA, the CDR3 is TGCGCCAGCAGCGTCGACAGGGTGAACACTGAAGCTTTCTTT. Translation: CASSVDRVNTEAFF. Full variable domain (missing parts from reference TRBV5-1 and TRBJ1-1): KAGVTQTPRYLIKTRGQQVTLSCSPISGHRSVSWYQQTPGQGLQFLFEYFSETQRNKGNFPGRFSGRQFSNSRSEMNVSTLELGDSALYLCASSVDRVNTEAFFGQGTRLTVV.

The chain has TRBV14 and TRBJ2-7, with D tentatively TRBD1 (5 bases). V lost 3 bases and J lost 4, with 16 bases in between. The CDR3 is 15 amino acids. CDR1 is SGHDN, CDR2 FVKESK, per germline. As DNA, the CDR3 is TGTGCCAGCAGCCATGGGGCAGGAGCTCGATACGAGCAGTACTTC. Protein: CASSHGAGARYEQYF.

This rearrangement joins TRBV10-3 to TRBJ2-3; D remains ambiguous. Per germline, CDR1 ENHRY and CDR2 SYGVKD. Trimming removed 2 bases at V and 3 bases at J, with 9 bases between. There are 14 residues in the CDR3. CDR3 nucleotide sequence: TGTGCCATCAGTGAGGAGATAATTACAGATACGCAGTATTTT. Protein product: CAISEEIITDTQYF.

CDR3 coding DNA: TGTGCCAGCAGCTTAGGTGGGAGTAAAGCCTACGAGCAGTACTTC. This sequence encodes CASSLGGSKAYEQYF. The chain has TRBV7-6 and TRBJ2-7, with TRBD2 as a possible D gene (5 bases). Germline values: CDR1 SGHVS, CDR2 FNYEAQ. CDR3 size: 15 residues. V was trimmed by 1 base and J by 2 bases, leaving 12 bases between them.

This clone was counted once. The genes are TRBV5-6 and TRBJ2-1; D possibly corresponds to TRBD2 (5 bases). Between the trimmed V and J ends, which lost 3 bases and 9 bases, there was a span of 19 bases. The germline V gene has CDR1 SGHDT and CDR2 YYEEEE. The CDR3 runs 15 residues. CDR3 sequence reads: CASSSGAGPVGEQFF. CDR3 sequence (DNA): TGTGCCAGCAGCTCAGGCGCGGGCCCGGTCGGTGAGCAGTTCTTC.

This clone was seen just once. The V and J genes are TRBV7-2 and TRBJ2-7; D is undetermined. V was clipped by 6 bases and J by 4 bases, with 7 bases between them. The CDR3 length is 11 residues. Germline assignment: CDR1 SGHTA and CDR2 FQGNSA. CDR3 sequence: CASRVGYEQYF. The CDR3 bases are TGTGCCAGCAGGGTAGGTTACGAGCAGTACTTC.

The V call is TRBV11-2, the J call TRBJ2-2; 10 bases match TRBD2. This CDR3 region has 19 residues. V was clipped by 0 bases and J by 7 bases; unmatched bases: 14. Germline V gene data show CDR1 as SGHAT and CDR2 as FQNNGV. CDR3 sequence reads: CASSLDLLASGRRFGELFF. CDR3 DNA: TGTGCCAGCAGCTTAGATCTTTTGGCTAGCGGGAGAAGGTTCGGGGAGCTGTTTTTT.

In this sample, this clone turned up once. The V gene is TRBV9, the J gene TRBJ2-3; TRBD1 is a possible D gene (5 bases). This CDR3 has 15 amino acids. V shed 0 bases and J shed 2 bases, with 10 bases lying between them. Germline V gene lookup returns CDR1 SGDLS and CDR2 YYNGEE. The CDR3 DNA is TGTGCCAGCAGCGTAGAAGGGGTTACCACAGATACGCAGTATTTT. It translates to CASSVEGVTTDTQYF.

The chain's CDR3 is CASRDRGLNEQFF. In DNA form, the CDR3 reads TGTGCCAGCAGGGACAGGGGGCTCAATGAGCAGTTCTTC. This sequence joins TRBV2 and TRBJ2-1; 11 nucleotides match TRBD1. V dropped 6 bases and J dropped 6; count of bases not matched to a gene: 1. Per germline, CDR1 SNHLY and CDR2 FYNNEI. The CDR3 spans 13 residues.

V gene TRBV6-5 combines with J gene TRBJ1-1; TRBD1 agrees at 9 bases. Looked up from germline, CDR1 is MNHEY and CDR2 is SVGAGI. Trimming took 5 bases from V and 0 from J; bases not matched to a gene: 4. CDR3 length: 15 residues. The CDR3 DNA sequence: TGTGCCAGCAGTCTGGACAGGGGTATGAACACTGAAGCTTTCTTT. Encoded protein: CASSLDRGMNTEAFF.